This paragraph covers one T cell receptor beta chain sequence. Its antigen is unknown. Qualities for individual bases were not recorded, and no much larger clone is one base off. The data are from a study of shared clonotypes between healthy human individuals (dated by TCRdb to the early 2020s). Describing the broader study: A few men and two women, aged 18 to 49 years, made up the cohort. Per donor, three plates each were used for CD4 naive and CD4 memory, two for CD8 naive, and one for CD8 memory. Each donor's leukapheresis produced roughly between roughly 0.94 and 9.5 billion PBMCs. The study deeply sequenced blood TCR repertoires of about 5 healthy adults to estimate repertoire size and the extent of clonotype sharing between individuals. Libraries were prepared and TCR repertoires were sequenced by different laboratories using diverse techniques, in order to increase sequencing depth and limit assay-specific biases.

On the study overall, not on this receptor specifically: Because the study included only a small number of donors, the genetic and exposure-history diversity represented was limited. Rarefaction of sorted-subset datasets indicated incomplete sequencing despite the large sequencing depth. Pairwise subsampling led to the expectation that sequencing depth would affect the degree of clonotype sharing among donors. Estimated clonotype richness was generally larger for naive than for memory subsets. About 4.5% of naive CD4, 3.5% of naive CD8, about 2.1% of memory CD4, and 0.4% of memory CD8 clonotypes were shared across several donors. Higher generation probabilities were observed for clonotypes shared by all four sorted-subset donors than for non-shared clonotypes. Sampling was restricted to blood, and TCR repertoires in tissues likely differ from the TCR repertoires found in blood.

Donors were healthy HIV-negative adults with no recently reported acute infections or vaccinations. All donors were Caucasian adults living in Nashville, Tennessee, USA. CD4+ T cells were enriched through magnetic negative selection, after which naive cells were positively selected on CD45RA and the remaining negative fraction served as the memory subset. Blood was obtained by leukapheresis, after which PBMCs were separated by Ficoll-Histopaque density gradient centrifugation and cryopreserved in liquid nitrogen vapor phase. Purity and quantity of every magnetically sorted T cell population were checked by analytical flow cytometry. Genomic DNA was isolated from every sorted fraction and measured by UV absorbance on a Nanodrop 2000c. As encoded in the germline V gene (reference sequence), CDR1 is SEHNR while CDR2 is FQNEAQ. At the junction V is shortened by 3 bases and J by 2 bases; bases outside the gene matches: 6. The CDR3 sequence holds 18 residues, the cysteine and phenylalanine included. Just the 54-base CDR3 DNA is kept, in frame starting at base 1.

TCR CDR3 regions were amplified from genomic DNA by multiplex PCR using the deep immunoSEQ assay. Genomic DNA extracted from each cell subset was distributed evenly over all wells of several immunoSEQ 96-well plates, and each plate served as one replicate. For sorted subsets, around 200 ng genomic DNA, equal to tens of thousands of T cell genomes, was loaded into each replicate PCR. Purified libraries were measured with a Qubit 3.0 fluorometer, size-checked on a Bioanalyzer 2100, and measured again with the KAPA Library Quantification kit. Every immunoSEQ 96-well plate was sequenced on a separate single-read 150-cycle Illumina NextSeq 550 flow cell. Under the source paper's analysis protocol: Because only junctional sequences without quality scores were contained in the immunoSEQ output, filtering matching that applied to full-length reads could not be performed. Sequences were annotated with PyIR, a Python wrapper for IgBLAST v1.9, using IMGT germline references to assign V/J genes and CDR3. Any read was removed if the V/J assignment was weak (E-value above 1e-6), the CDR3 was missing, or the read contained stop codons, out-of-frame junctions, or ambiguous translated residues. A V3J clonotype was defined by an identical inferred V gene, J gene, and CDR3 amino acid sequence. To compute the percentage overlap between repertoires, the number of shared unique clonotypes was divided by the size of the smaller repertoire. RTK rarefaction, the Chao1 estimator, and Recon v2.1 estimates of unobserved clonotypes were used to assess repertoire richness. For all TCRbeta clonotypes obtained by the gDNA method from a few donors, generation probabilities were computed with OLGA. Drawn from immuneACCESS, this table holds only the in-frame rearrangements with V and J called that TCRdb kept. Clones are partly lost; checked studies trace under half to an unresolved V gene and leave the rest unexplained. V, J and clone size are taken as reported in that table, and D and trimming were inferred from the DNA itself. In this sample the table shows over a million clones, around 97% of which occur a single time. The ten largest clones add up to roughly 1.2% of the sample.

The receptor was isolated from a man younger than 45 in good health. Specimen: naive CD4+ T cells sorted from blood. The cell subset or site label for this specimen denotes: CD45RA+ positively selected. The chain is made from TRBV7-9 and TRBJ2-1; the junction holds 14 bases that match TRBD2. Here is the DNA: TGTGCCAGCAGCTTTGGGACTAGCGGGAGTGATGCCTACAATGAGCAGTTCTTC. Translation gives CASSFGTSGSDAYNEQFF.